This record concerns one T cell receptor beta chain sequence. The sample comes from a study of blood T cell repertoires in COVID-19. The protocol was immunoSEQ multiplex PCR, while the TCRdb copy is restricted to in-frame clones and leaves out a portion. This table has roughly 120,000 clones, around 85% appearing once. The CDR3 sequence is 15 residues long. After removal of 5 bases from V and 4 bases from J, the junction contained 8 bases not matched to a gene. Germline CDR1 MDHEN, CDR2 SYDVKM. Sequences were obtained from peripheral blood. The TCR originated in a man aged 45-65 years with acute or convalescent COVID-19. V and J are TRBV28 and TRBJ1-2; 9 bases match TRBD1. CDR3: CASSTTYRGLYGYTF. CDR3 sequence (DNA): TGTGCCAGCAGTACTACTTACAGGGGGCTCTATGGCTACACCTTC.